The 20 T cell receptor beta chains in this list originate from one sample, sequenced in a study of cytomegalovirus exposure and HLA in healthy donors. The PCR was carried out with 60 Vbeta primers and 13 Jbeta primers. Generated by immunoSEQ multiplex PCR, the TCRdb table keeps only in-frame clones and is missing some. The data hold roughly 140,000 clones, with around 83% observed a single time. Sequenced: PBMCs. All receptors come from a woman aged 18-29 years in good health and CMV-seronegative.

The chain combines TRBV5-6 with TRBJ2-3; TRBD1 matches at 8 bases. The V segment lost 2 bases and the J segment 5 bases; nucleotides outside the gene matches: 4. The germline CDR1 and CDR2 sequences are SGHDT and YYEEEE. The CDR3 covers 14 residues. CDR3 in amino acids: CASSLRQGIDTQYF. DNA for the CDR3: TGTGCCAGCAGCTTACGACAGGGGATAGATACGCAGTATTTT.

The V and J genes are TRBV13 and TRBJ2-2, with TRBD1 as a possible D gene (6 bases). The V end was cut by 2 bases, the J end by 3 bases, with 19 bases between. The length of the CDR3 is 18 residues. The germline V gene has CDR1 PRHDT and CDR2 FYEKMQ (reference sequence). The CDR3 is CASSLFRLNRADTGELFF. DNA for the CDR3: TGTGCCAGCAGCTTATTTAGGCTTAACAGGGCCGACACCGGGGAGCTGTTTTTT. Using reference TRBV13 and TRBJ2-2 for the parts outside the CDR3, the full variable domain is AAGVIQSPRHLIKEKRETATLKCYPIPRHDTVYWYQQGPGQDPQFLISFYEKMQSDKGSIPDRFSAQQFSDYHSELNMSSLELGDSALYFCASSLFRLNRADTGELFFGEGSRLTVL.

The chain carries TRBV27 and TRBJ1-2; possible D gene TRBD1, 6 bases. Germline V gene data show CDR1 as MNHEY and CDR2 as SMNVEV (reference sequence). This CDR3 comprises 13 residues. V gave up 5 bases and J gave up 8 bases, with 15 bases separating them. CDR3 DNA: TGTGCCAGCAGTACTCAGGGGTTTGCGGGCTACACCTTC. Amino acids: CASSTQGFAGYTF.

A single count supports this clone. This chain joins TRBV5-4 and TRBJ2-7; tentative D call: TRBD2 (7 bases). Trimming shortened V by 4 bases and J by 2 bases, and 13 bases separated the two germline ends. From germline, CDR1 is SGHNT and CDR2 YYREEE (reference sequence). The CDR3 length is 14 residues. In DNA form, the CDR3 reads TGTGCCAGCAGCCCGGGGGGCGCAACCTACGAGCAGTACTTC. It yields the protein CASSPGGATYEQYF.

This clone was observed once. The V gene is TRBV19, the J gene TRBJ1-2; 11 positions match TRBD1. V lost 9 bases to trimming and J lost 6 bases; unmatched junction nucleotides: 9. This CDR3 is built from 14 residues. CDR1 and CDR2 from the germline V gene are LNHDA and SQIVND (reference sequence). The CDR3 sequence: CASHPRDRGDGYTF. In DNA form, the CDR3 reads TGTGCCAGCCACCCCAGGGACAGGGGGGATGGCTACACCTTC.

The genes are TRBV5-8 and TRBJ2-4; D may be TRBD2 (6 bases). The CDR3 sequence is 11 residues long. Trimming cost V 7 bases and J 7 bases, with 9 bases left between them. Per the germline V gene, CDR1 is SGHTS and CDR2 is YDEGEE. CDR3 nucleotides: TGTGCCAGCCGCACTAGCAACATTCAGTACTTC. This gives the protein CASRTSNIQYF.

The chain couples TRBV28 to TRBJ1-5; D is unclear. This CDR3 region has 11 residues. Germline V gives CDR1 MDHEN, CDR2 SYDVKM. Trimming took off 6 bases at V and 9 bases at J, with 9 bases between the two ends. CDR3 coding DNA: TGTGCCAGCAGCCGCGTCGGGCCCCAGCATTTT. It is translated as CASSRVGPQHF.

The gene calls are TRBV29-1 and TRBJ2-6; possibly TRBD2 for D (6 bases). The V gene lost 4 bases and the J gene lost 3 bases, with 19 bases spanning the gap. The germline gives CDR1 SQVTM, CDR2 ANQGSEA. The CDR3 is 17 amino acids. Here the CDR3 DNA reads TGCAGCGTTGCGGGACTGCCGGGTCTGCTTGGGGCCAACGTCCTGACTTTC. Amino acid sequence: CSVAGLPGLLGANVLTF.

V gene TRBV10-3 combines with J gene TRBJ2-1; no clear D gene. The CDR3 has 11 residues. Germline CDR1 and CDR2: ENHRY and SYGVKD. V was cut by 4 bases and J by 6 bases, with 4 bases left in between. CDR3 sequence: CAISASNEQFF. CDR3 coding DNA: TGTGCCATCAGTGCCTCCAATGAGCAGTTCTTC.

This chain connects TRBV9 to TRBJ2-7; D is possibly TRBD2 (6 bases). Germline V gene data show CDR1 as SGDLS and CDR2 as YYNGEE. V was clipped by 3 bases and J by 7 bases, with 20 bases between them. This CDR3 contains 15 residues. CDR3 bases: TGTGCCAGCAGCGCTGGCGGGACGGCGCGGCGAGAGCAGTACTTC. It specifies CASSAGGTARREQYF.

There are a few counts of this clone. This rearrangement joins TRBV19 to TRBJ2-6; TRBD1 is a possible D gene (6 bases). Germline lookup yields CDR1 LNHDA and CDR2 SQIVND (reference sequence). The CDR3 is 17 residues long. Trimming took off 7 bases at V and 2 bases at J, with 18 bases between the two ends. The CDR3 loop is CASMRTGNVAGANVLTF. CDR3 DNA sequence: TGTGCCAGTATGAGAACAGGGAATGTGGCTGGGGCCAACGTCCTGACTTTC. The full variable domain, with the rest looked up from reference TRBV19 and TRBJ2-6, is DGGITQSPKYLFRKEGQNVTLSCEQNLNHDAMYWYRQDPGQGLRLIYYSQIVNDFQKGDIAEGYSVSREKKESFPLTVTSAQKNPTAFYLCASMRTGNVAGANVLTFGAGSRLTVL.

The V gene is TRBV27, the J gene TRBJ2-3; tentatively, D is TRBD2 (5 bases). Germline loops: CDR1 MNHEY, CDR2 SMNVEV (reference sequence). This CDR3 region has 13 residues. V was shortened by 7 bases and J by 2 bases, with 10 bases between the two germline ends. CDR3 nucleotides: TGTGCCAGCAAGCGGAAAAACACAGATACGCAGTATTTT. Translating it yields CASKRKNTDTQYF.

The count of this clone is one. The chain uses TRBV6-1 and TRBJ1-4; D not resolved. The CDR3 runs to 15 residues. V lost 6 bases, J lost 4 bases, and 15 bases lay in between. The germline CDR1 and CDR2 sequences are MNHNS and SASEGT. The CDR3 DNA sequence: TGTGCCAGCAGCACCCCCTTGGGCAGTAATGAAAAACTGTTTTTT. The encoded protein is CASSTPLGSNEKLFF.

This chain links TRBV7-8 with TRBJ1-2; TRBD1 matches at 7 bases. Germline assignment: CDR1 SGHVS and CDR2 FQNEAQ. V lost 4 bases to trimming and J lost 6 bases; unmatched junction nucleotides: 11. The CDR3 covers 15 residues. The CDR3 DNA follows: TGTGCCAGCAGCTACGGGACAGCGATAAGCCATGGCTACACCTTC. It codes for CASSYGTAISHGYTF.

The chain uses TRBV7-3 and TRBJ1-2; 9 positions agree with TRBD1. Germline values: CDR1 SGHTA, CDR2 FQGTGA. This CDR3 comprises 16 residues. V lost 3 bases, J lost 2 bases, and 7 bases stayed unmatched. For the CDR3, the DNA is TGTGCCAGCAGCTTTATACAGGGGGCAAGGAACTATGGCTACACCTTC. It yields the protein CASSFIQGARNYGYTF.

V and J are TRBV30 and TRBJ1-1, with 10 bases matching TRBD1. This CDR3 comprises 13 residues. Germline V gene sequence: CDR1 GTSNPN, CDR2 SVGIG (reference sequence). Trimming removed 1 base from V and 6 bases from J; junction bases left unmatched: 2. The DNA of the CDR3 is TGTGCCTGGAGTGGACAGGGGGCTTCTGAAGCTTTCTTT. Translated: CAWSGQGASEAFF.

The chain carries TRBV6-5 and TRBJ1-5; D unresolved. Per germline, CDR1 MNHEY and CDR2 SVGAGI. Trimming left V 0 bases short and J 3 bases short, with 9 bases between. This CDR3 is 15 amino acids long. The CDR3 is CASSYSAESNQPQHF. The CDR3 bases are TGTGCCAGCAGTTACTCTGCTGAGTCCAATCAGCCCCAGCATTTT.

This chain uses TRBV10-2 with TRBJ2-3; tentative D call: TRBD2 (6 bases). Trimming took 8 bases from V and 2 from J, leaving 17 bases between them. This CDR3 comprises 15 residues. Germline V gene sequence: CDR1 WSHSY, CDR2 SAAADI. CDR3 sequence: CASSLGGAVTDTQYF. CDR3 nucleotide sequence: TGCGCCAGCTCGCTCGGAGGGGCCGTCACAGATACGCAGTATTTT.

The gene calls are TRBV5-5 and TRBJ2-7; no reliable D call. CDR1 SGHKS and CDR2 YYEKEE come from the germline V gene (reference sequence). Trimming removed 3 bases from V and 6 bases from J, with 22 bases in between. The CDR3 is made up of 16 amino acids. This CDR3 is CASSYSRLALTGEQYF. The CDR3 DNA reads TGTGCCAGCAGCTACTCGAGACTCGCTCTAACGGGCGAGCAGTACTTC.

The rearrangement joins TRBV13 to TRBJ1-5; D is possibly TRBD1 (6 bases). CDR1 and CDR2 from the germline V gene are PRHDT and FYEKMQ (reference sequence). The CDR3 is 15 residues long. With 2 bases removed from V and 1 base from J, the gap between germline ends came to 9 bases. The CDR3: CASSLRTASNQPQHF. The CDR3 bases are TGTGCCAGCAGCTTAAGGACAGCCAGCAATCAGCCCCAGCATTTT.